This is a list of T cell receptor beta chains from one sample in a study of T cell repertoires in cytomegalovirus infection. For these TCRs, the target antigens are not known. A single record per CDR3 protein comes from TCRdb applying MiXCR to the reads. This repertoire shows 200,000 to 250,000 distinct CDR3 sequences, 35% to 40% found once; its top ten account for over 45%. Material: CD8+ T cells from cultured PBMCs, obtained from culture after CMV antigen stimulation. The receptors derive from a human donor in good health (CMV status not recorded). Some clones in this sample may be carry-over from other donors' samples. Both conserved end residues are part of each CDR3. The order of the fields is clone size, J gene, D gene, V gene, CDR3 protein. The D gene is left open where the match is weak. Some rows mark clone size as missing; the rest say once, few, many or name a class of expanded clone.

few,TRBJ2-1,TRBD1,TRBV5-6,CASSLAMTGRGEQFF
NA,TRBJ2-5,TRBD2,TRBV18,CASSPPTSGRRKETQYF
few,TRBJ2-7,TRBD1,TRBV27,CASSLAYDTGGFYEQYF
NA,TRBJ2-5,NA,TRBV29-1,CSVVIDLQETQYF
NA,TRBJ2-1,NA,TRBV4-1,CASSRGRGNEQFF
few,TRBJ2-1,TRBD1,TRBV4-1,CASSGGTGGNEQFF
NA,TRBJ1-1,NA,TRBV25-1,CASLRGAEAFF
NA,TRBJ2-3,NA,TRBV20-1,CSASSGRTSTDTQYF
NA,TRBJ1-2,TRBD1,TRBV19,CASSAVTGNYGYTF
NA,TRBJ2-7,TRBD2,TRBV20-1,CSARKRAGVNEQYF
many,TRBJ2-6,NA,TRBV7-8,CASSSASWGANVLTF
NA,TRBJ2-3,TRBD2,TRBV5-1,CASSHGTSYRTDTQYF
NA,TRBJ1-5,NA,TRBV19,CASSIDLYGRNNQPQHF
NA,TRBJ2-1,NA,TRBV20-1,CSADTGTRRGNEQFF
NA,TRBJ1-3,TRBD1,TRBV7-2,CASSFSGTGVSGNTIYF
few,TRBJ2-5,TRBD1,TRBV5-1,CASSLSSDRDQDTQYF
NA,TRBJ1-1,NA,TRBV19,CASSQTNTEAFF
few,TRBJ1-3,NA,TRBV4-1,CASSQGEPSGNTIYF
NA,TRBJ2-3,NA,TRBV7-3,CASSNPTEADTQYF
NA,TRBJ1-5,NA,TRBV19,CASRTGLGAQHF
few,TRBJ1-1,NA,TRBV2,CASSTTRTGDTEAFF
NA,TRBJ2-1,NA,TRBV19,CASSSSESSYNEQFF
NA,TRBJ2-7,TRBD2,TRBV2,CASSEAGSGSDEQYF
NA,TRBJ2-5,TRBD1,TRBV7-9,CASSLVDREDQETQYF
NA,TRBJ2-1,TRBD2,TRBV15,CATSPSGGGEQFF
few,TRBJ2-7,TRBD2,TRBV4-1,CASSHLSSGSIHEQYF
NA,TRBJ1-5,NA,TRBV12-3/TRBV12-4,CASSSDYNQPQHF
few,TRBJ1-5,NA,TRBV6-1,CASSARRGNQPQHF
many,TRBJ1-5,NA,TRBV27,CASSPYSNQPQHF
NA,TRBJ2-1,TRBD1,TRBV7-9,CASSLSGQLYNEQFF
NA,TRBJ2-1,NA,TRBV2,CASSDTTSYDEQFF
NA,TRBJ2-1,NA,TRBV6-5,CATSRGVSYNEQFF
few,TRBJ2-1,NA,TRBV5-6,CASSLALEQFF
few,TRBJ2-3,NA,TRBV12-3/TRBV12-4,CASSDLDSLGTDTQYF
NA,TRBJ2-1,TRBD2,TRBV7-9,CASSSTSGGKGNEQFF
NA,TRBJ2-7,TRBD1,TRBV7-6,CASSSPGQGASYEQYF
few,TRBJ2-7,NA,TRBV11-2,CASSLEGVSNEQYF
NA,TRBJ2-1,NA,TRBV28,CARSPPLRGLWYNEQFF
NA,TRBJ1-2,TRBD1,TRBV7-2,CASSLTGTGIGYTF
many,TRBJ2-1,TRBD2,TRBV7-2,CASSPSGSSGNEQFF
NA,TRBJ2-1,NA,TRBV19,CASSIDLAGPEEQFF
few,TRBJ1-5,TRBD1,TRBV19,CASSPPDRDNQPQHF
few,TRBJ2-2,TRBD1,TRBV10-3,CAISEFQGQGNTGELFF
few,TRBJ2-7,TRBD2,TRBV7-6,CASSPGLAGGNYEQYF
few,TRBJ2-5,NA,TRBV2,CASRAGTEETQYF
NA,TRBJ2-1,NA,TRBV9,CASSVEEGRRNEQFF
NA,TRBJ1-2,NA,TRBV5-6,CASSSLGGEDTDGYTF
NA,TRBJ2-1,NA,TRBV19,CASSSTGTDSYNEQFF
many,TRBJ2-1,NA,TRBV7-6,CASSLESGNREQFF
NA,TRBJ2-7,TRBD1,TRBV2,CASKNYRGSGEQYF
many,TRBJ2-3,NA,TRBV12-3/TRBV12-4,CASSLGGNTDTQYF
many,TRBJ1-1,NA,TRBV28,CASLPRPTAEAFF
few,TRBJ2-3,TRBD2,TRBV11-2,CASSPKWWTSGRQSTDTQYF
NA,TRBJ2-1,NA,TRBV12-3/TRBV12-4,CASSLTSYNEQFF
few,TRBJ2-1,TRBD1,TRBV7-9,CASSVSGTGDNEQFF
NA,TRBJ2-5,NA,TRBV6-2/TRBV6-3,CASSPGRGPYQETQYF
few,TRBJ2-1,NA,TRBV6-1,CASRKGGAPLWEQFF